Listed below are T cell receptor beta chains from one sample, sequenced in a study of T cells expressing NK-cell markers. TCRdb reprocessed the 5' RACE reads; each CDR3 protein has one entry and no DNA is given. Recorded for this sample: some 460,000 distinct CDR3 sequences. The sample taken for sequencing was blood T cells: a sorted CD56 or NKG2C T cell subset, CD4+ or CD8+ T cells, or bulk PBMC T cells (not recorded which). The receptors here all came from a woman in her forties or fifties in good health. Both conserved end residues are part of each CDR3.

J: TRBJ2-7; V: TRBV5-1; CDR3: CASSQAGVPDEQYF
J: TRBJ2-1; V: TRBV12-3/TRBV12-4; CDR3: CASTGLSAGYNEQFF
J: TRBJ2-4; V: TRBV4-1; CDR3: CASSQPGQGVSKNIQYF
J: TRBJ2-3; V: TRBV30; CDR3: CAWGKVTGVADTQYF
J: TRBJ2-7; V: TRBV4-1; CDR3: CASSQTANYEQYF
J: TRBJ1-1; V: TRBV30; CDR3: CVCETNTEAFF
J: TRBJ1-1; V: TRBV4-1; CDR3: CASSQVSQNTEAFF
J: TRBJ2-1; V: TRBV24-1; CDR3: CATSEPHYRSGGRNEQFF
J: TRBJ2-1; V: TRBV10-1; CDR3: CASSDVWGDEQFF
J: TRBJ2-7; V: TRBV20-1; CDR3: CSATTARGPYEQYF
J: TRBJ2-5; V: TRBV24-1; CDR3: CATSVQDRGTQYF
J: TRBJ2-1; V: TRBV24-1; CDR3: CATSGKGSSYNEQFF
J: TRBJ2-3; V: TRBV4-1; CDR3: CASSQEGTGGATDTQYF
J: TRBJ1-3; V: TRBV11-2; CDR3: CASSLGSTGNTIYF
J: TRBJ2-2; V: TRBV5-6; CDR3: CASSSLRGRTTTGELFF
J: TRBJ1-2; V: TRBV5-1; CDR3: CASSFGADYNYGYTF
J: TRBJ1-2; V: TRBV25-1; CDR3: CASSASGTGSYGYTF
J: TRBJ1-1; V: TRBV7-9; CDR3: CASSTQGGRTEAFF
J: TRBJ2-7; V: TRBV5-6; CDR3: CASSLAGLEQYF
J: TRBJ2-2; V: TRBV11-3; CDR3: CASSSTSGGGAGELFF
J: TRBJ2-1; V: TRBV20-1; CDR3: CSARTAPGNEQFF
J: TRBJ2-5; V: TRBV5-4; CDR3: CASSPPGLARETQYF
J: TRBJ1-1; V: TRBV29-1; CDR3: CSAATGTVGTEAFF
J: TRBJ1-1; V: TRBV3-1; CDR3: CASSPQISYTEAFF
J: TRBJ2-1; V: TRBV7-3; CDR3: CASSLIGRTINSYNEQFF
J: TRBJ1-5; V: TRBV7-2; CDR3: CASSPTGGNQPQHF
J: TRBJ1-2; V: TRBV4-1; CDR3: CASSQPTGAGRDYGYTF
J: TRBJ1-2; V: TRBV15; CDR3: CATSRETSDGYTF
J: TRBJ2-3; V: TRBV20-1; CDR3: CSVLVWDTQYF